The sequence of this T cell receptor beta chain was determined in a study of blood T cell repertoires in COVID-19. V shed 2 bases and J shed 2 bases, with 14 bases lying between them. CDR1 SGHRS and CDR2 YFSETQ come from the germline V gene. This CDR3 has 15 residues. Membership in each cohort depended on participant-reported clinical history. Resolution of symptoms, clearance, or two negative PCRs was present in recovered Cohort 3 donors. Under the authors' procedure: Nucleated cell number was recorded as an estimate derived from reference gene primer amplification. Produced via immunoSEQ multiplex PCR; TCRdb's table is partial and in-frame only. V and J calls and clone size are copied from that table; D and trimming were computed from the DNA. Among 150,000 to 200,000 clones listed, about 90% were seen once.

The TCR originated in a woman aged 18-35 years who had recovered from COVID-19. The material sequenced was PBMCs or T cells enriched from blood (not recorded which). The rearrangement joins TRBV5-1 to TRBJ2-7; tentatively, D is TRBD2 (5 bases). For the CDR3, the DNA is TGCGCCAGCAGCTTAGGACTCACAAATACCTACGAGCAGTACTTC. Translating it yields CASSLGLTNTYEQYF.